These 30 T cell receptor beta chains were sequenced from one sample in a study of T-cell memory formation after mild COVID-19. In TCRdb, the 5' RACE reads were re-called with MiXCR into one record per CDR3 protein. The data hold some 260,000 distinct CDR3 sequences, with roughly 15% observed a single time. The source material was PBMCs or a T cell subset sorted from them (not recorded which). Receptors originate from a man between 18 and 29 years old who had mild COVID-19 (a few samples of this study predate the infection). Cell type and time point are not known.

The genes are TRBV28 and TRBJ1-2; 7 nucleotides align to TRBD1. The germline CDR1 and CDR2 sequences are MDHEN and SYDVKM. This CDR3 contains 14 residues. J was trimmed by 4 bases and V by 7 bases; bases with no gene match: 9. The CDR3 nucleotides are TGTGCCAGCATCCCCGGGACAGTTAGCTATGGCTACACCTTC. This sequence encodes CASIPGTVSYGYTF.

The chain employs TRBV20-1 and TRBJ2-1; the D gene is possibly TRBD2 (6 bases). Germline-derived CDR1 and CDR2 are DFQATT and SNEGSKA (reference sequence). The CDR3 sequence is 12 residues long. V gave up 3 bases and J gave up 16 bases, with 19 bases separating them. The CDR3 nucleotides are TGCAGTGCTAGTCCGGGACTTCGGCCAGGTTTCTTC. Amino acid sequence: CSASPGLRPGFF.

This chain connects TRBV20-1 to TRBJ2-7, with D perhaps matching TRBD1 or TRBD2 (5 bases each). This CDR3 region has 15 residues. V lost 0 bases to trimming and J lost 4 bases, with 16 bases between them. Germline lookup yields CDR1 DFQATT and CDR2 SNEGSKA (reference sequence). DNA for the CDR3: TGCAGTGCTAGAGATTTCGCAGGGAGCTTGTACGAGCAGTACTTC. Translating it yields CSARDFAGSLYEQYF.

CDR3: CASSFDMGGNEKLFF. In DNA, the CDR3 is TGTGCCAGCAGCTTCGATATGGGGGGCAATGAAAAACTGTTTTTT. The V call is TRBV7-2, the J call TRBJ1-4; D may be TRBD1 (6 bases). The ends were cut back, 3 bases at V and 5 bases at J, with 13 bases in the middle. The CDR3 length is 15 residues. Germline CDR1 reads SGHTA; CDR2 reads FQGNSA. The full variable domain, with the rest looked up from reference TRBV7-2 and TRBJ1-4, is GAGVSQSPSNKVTEKGKDVELRCDPISGHTALYWYRQSLGQGLEFLIYFQGNSAPDKSGLPSDRFSAERTGGSVSTLTIQRTQQEDSAVYLCASSFDMGGNEKLFFGSGTQLSVL.

CDR3 region: CASSALAGGTYNEQFF. The CDR3 nucleotides read TGTGCCAGCAGCGCCCTAGCGGGGGGAACCTACAATGAGCAGTTCTTC. The genes are TRBV9 and TRBJ2-1; 11 positions agree with TRBD2. From germline, CDR1 is SGDLS and CDR2 YYNGEE. With 3 bases clipped from V and 2 bases from J, the junction kept 4 bases outside the gene matches. The CDR3 runs to 16 residues.

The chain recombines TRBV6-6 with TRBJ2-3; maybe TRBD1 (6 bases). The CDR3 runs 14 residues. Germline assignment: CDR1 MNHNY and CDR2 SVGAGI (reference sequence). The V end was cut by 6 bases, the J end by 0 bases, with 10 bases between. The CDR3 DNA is TGTGCCAGCAGGGCAGGGGTTAGCACAGATACGCAGTATTTT. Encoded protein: CASRAGVSTDTQYF.

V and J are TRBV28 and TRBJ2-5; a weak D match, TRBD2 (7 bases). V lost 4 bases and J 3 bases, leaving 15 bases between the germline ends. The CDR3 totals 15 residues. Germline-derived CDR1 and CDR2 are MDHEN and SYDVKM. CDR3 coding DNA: TGTGCCAGCAGTTACGGGGGGCTTCACGAAGAGACCCAGTACTTC. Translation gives CASSYGGLHEETQYF.

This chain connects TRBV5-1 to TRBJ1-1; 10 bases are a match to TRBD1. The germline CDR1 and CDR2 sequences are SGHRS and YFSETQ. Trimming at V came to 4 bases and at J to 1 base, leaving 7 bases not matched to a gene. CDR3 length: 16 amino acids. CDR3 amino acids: CASSQPGTGANTEAFF. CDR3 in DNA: TGCGCCAGCAGCCAGCCCGGGACAGGGGCGAACACTGAAGCTTTCTTT.

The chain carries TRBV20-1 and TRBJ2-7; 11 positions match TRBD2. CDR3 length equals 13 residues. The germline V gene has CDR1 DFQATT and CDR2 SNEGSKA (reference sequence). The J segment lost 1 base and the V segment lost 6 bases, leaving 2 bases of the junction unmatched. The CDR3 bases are TGCAGTGCCGGACTAGCGGGTTCCTACGAGCAGTACGTC. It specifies CSAGLAGSYEQYV.

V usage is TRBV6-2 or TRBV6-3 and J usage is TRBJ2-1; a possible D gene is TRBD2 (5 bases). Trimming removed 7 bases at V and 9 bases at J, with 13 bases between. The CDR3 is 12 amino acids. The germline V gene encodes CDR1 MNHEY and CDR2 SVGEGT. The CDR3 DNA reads TGTGCCAGCACTTGGGCGGCGGGTGAGCAGTTCTTC. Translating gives CASTWAAGEQFF.

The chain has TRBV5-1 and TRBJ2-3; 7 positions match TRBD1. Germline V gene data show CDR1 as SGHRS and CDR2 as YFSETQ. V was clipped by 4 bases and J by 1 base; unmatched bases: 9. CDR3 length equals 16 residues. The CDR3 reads CASSPNDRVGTDTQYF. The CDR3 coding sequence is TGCGCCAGCAGCCCGAATGACAGGGTGGGCACAGATACGCAGTATTTT.

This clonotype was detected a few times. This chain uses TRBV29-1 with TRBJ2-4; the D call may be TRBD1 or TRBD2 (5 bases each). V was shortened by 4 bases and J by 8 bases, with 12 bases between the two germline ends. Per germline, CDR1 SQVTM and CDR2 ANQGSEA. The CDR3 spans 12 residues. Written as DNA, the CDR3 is TGCAGCGTTGCCAGGGCCGGGGACATTCAGTACTTC. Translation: CSVARAGDIQYF.

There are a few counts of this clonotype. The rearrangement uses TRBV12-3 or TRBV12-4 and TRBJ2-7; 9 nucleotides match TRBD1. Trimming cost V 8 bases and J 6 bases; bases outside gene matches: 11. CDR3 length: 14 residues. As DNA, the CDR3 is TGTGCCAGCCCCACAGGGGGCCCCTGGAGCGAGCAGTACTTC. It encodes CASPTGGPWSEQYF.

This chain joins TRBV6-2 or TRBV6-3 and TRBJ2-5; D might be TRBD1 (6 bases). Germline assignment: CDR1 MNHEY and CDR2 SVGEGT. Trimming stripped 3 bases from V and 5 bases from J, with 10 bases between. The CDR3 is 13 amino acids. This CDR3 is CASSYVGGETQYF. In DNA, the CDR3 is TGTGCCAGCAGTTATGTTGGGGGCGAGACCCAGTACTTC.

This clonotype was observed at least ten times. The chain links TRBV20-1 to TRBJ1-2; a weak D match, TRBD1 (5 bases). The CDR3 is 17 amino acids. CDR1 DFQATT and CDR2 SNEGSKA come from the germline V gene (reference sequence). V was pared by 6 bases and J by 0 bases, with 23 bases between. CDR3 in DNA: TGCAGTGCGACCACCTTTAGCGGACAACTTACTAACTATGGCTACACCTTC. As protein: CSATTFSGQLTNYGYTF.

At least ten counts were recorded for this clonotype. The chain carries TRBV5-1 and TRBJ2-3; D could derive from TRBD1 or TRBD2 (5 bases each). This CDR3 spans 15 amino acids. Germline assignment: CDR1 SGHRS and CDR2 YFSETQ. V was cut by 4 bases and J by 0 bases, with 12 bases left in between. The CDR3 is CASSAGTASTDTQYF. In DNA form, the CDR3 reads TGCGCCAGCAGCGCCGGGACCGCTAGCACAGATACGCAGTATTTT. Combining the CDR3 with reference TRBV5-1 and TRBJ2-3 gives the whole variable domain KAGVTQTPRYLIKTRGQQVTLSCSPISGHRSVSWYQQTPGQGLQFLFEYFSETQRNKGNFPGRFSGRQFSNSRSEMNVSTLELGDSALYLCASSAGTASTDTQYFGPGTRLTVL.

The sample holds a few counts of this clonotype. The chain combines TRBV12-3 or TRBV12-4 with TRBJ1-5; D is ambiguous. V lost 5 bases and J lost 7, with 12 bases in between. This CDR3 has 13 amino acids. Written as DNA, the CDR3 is TGTGCCAGCAGTGGAAGTGAGGGCCAGCCCCAGCATTTT. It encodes CASSGSEGQPQHF.

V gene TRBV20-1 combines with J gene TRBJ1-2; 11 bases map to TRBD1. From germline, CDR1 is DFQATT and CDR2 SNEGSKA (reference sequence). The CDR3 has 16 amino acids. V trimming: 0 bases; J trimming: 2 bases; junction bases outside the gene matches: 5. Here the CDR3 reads CSARDLRTGGNYGYTF. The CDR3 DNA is TGCAGTGCTAGAGATCTCCGGACAGGGGGCAACTATGGCTACACCTTC.

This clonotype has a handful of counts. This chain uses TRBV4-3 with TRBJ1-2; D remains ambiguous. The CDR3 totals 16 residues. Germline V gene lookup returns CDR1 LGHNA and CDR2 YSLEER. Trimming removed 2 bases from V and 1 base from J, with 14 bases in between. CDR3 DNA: TGCGCCAGCAGCCAACGTGGTGGCGAGGTTAACTATGGCTACACCTTC. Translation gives CASSQRGGEVNYGYTF.

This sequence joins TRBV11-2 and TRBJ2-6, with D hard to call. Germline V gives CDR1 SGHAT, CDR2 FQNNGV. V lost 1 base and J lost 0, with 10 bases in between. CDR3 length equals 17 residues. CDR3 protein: CASSLVPGPSGANVLTF. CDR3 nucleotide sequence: TGTGCCAGCAGCTTAGTTCCGGGTCCCTCTGGGGCCAACGTCCTGACTTTC.

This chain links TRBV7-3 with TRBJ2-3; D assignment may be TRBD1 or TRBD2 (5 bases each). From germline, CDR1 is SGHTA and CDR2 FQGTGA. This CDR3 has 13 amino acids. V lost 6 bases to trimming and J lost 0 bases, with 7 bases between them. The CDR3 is CASRGRSTDTQYF. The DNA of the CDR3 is TGTGCCAGCAGGGGACGGAGCACAGATACGCAGTATTTT.

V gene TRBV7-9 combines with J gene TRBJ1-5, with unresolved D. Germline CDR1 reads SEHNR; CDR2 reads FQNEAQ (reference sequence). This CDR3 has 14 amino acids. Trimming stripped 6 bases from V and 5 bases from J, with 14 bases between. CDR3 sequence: CASRIRPYHQPQHF. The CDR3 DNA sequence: TGTGCCAGCAGAATCCGACCCTATCATCAGCCCCAGCATTTT.

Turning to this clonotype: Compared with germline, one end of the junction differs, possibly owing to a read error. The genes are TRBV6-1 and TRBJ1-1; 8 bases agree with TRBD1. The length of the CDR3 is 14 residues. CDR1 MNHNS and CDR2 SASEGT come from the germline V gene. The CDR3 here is CASSVDRVKTEAFF. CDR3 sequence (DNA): TGTGCCAGCAGTGTGGACAGGGTGAAGACTGAAGCTTTCTTT.

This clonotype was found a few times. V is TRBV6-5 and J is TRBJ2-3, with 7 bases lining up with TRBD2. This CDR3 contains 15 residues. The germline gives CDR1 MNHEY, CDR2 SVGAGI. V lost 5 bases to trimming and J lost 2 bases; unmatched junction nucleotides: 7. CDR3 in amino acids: CASSNRAGVTDTQYF. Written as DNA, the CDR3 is TGTGCCAGCAGTAATCGGGCGGGAGTCACAGATACGCAGTATTTT.

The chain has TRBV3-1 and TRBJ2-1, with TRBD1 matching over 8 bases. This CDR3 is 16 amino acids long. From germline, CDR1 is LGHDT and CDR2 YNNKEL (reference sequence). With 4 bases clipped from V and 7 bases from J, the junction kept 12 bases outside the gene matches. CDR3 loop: CASSPLTGEVRNEQFF. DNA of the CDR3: TGTGCCAGCAGCCCCCTGACAGGGGAAGTTAGAAATGAGCAGTTCTTC.

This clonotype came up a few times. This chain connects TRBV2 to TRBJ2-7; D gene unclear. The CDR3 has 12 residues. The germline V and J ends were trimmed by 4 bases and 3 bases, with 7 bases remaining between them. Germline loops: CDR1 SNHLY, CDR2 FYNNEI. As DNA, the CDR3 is TGTGCCAGCAGTGTTAAGGTCTACGAGCAGTACTTC. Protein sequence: CASSVKVYEQYF.

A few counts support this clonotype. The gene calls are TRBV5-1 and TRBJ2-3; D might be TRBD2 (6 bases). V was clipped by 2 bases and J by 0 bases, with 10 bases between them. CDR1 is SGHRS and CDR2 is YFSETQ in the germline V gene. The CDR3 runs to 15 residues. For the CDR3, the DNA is TGCGCCAGCAGCTTTAGCGGCCCGAGCACAGATACGCAGTATTTT. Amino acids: CASSFSGPSTDTQYF.

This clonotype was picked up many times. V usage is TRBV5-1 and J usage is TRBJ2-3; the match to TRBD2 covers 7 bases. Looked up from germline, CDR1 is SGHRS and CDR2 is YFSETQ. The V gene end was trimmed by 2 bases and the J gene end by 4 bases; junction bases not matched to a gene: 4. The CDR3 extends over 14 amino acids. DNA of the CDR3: TGCGCCAGCAGCTTCGGTGCGGGGGCAGATACGCAGTATTTT. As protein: CASSFGAGADTQYF. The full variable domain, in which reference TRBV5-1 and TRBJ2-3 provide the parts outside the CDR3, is KAGVTQTPRYLIKTRGQQVTLSCSPISGHRSVSWYQQTPGQGLQFLFEYFSETQRNKGNFPGRFSGRQFSNSRSEMNVSTLELGDSALYLCASSFGAGADTQYFGPGTRLTVL.

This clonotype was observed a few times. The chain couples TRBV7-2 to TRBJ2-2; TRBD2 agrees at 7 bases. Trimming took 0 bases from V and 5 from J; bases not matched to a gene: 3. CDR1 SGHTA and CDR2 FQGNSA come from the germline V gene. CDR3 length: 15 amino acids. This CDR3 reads CASSLAGGTTGELFF. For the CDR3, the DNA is TGTGCCAGCAGCTTAGCGGGGGGGACTACCGGGGAGCTGTTTTTT.

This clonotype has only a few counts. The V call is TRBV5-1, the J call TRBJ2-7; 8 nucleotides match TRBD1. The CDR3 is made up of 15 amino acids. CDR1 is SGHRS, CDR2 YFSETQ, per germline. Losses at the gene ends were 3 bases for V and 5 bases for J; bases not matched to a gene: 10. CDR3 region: CASSSDGRGLNEQYF. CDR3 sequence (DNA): TGCGCCAGCAGCTCGGATGGCAGGGGGCTCAACGAGCAGTACTTC.